The 21 T cell receptor beta chains given below trace back to one sample, sequenced in a study of T cell responses to AZD1222 COVID-19 vaccine. Assay: immunoSEQ multiplex PCR; the TCRdb copy retains only in-frame clones and omits some. This sample has tens of thousands of clones, with around 88% found just once. The sample consisted of peripheral blood, taken on day 0 of AZD1222 vaccination. These TCRs come from an adult in good health.

The V gene is TRBV5-1, the J gene TRBJ2-3, with 7 positions matching TRBD2. Trimming removed 3 bases from V and 3 bases from J; junction bases left unmatched: 7. CDR3 length: 15 amino acids. CDR1 SGHRS and CDR2 YFSETQ come from the germline V gene. The chain's CDR3 is CASSWGGSATDTQYF. The CDR3 DNA reads as TGCGCCAGCAGCTGGGGGGGATCAGCGACAGATACGCAGTATTTT.

The V gene is TRBV30, the J gene TRBJ2-4; D gene uncertain. Trimming pared 4 bases from V and 0 bases from J, leaving 7 bases between. The V gene's germline CDR1 is GTSNPN and CDR2 SVGIG (reference sequence). The CDR3 sequence is 13 residues long. CDR3 DNA: TGTGCCTGGATGGGCCTAGCCAAAAACATTCAGTACTTC. Its translation is CAWMGLAKNIQYF.

The chain links TRBV6-2 or TRBV6-3 to TRBJ1-2, with a tentative D call TRBD1 (5 bases). Looked up from germline, CDR1 is MNHEY and CDR2 is SVGEGT. This CDR3 is 16 amino acids long. Trimming pared 2 bases from V and 0 bases from J, leaving 13 bases between. CDR3 bases: TGTGCCAGCAGTTACCCGCGGGACGACGCTAACTATGGCTACACCTTC. As protein: CASSYPRDDANYGYTF.

This clone was counted a single time. The V gene is TRBV5-8, the J gene TRBJ2-7, with 9 bases that match TRBD1. Germline V gene data show CDR1 as SGHTS and CDR2 as YDEGEE. V dropped 1 base and J dropped 2; count of bases not matched to a gene: 10. CDR3 length: 17 amino acids. The CDR3 coding sequence is TGTGCCAGCAGCTTGAAGTCCGGACAGGGGCGTCCCTACGAGCAGTACTTC. Residues: CASSLKSGQGRPYEQYF.

The gene calls are TRBV4-1 and TRBJ1-1, with 8 bases that match TRBD1. This CDR3 is built from 15 residues. CDR1 and CDR2 (germline): MGHRA, YSYEKL. V shed 3 bases and J 0 bases; nucleotides not matched to a gene: 3. CDR3: CASSQRTGLNTEAFF. The CDR3 coding sequence is TGCGCCAGCAGCCAGAGGACAGGGCTGAACACTGAAGCTTTCTTT.

This clone showed up just once. CDR3 sequence (DNA): TGTGCCAGCAGGGGAGCGGGAGGCTACAATGAGCAGTTCTTC. This sequence encodes CASRGAGGYNEQFF. The V gene is TRBV28, the J gene TRBJ2-1; 9 nucleotides agree with TRBD2. From germline, CDR1 is MDHEN and CDR2 SYDVKM. This CDR3 contains 14 residues. Losses at the gene ends were 6 bases for V and 3 bases for J; bases not matched to a gene: 3.

The chain uses TRBV5-1 and TRBJ1-4; no firm D call. The CDR3 sequence is 15 residues long. The V end lost 1 base, the J end lost 0 bases, and 7 bases lay between the germline ends. Germline V lookup: CDR1 SGHRS, CDR2 YFSETQ. The CDR3 sequence is CASSLRPATNEKLFF. CDR3 DNA: TGCGCCAGCAGCTTGAGGCCCGCAACTAATGAAAAACTGTTTTTT.

This clone was seen more than once but under ten times. A read error may account for a junction end that differs from germline. DNA for the CDR3: TGCAGCGCTGAAGGTCACCTGAACACTGAAGCTTTCTTT. It encodes CSAEGHLNTEAFF. V is TRBV29-1 and J is TRBJ1-1; D is undetermined. In germline, CDR1 is SQVTM, CDR2 ANQGSEA. This CDR3 is 13 amino acids long.

This clone has just a few counts. The CDR3 spells CASSVGGGRGSTEAFF. The CDR3 nucleotides are TGTGCCAGCAGCGTAGGAGGGGGCAGGGGTAGCACTGAAGCTTTCTTT. V and J are TRBV9 and TRBJ1-1, with 7 bases that match TRBD1. CDR3 length: 16 amino acids. V dropped 0 bases and J dropped 4; count of bases not matched to a gene: 9. The germline V gene encodes CDR1 SGDLS and CDR2 YYNGEE.

The count of this clone is one. The chain uses TRBV7-8 and TRBJ2-1; 9 positions agree with TRBD2. Germline CDR1 is SGHVS and CDR2 is FQNEAQ. The CDR3 spans 18 residues. Unmatched junction bases numbered 10, after V lost 1 base and J lost 3 bases. The CDR3 sequence: CASSLGRASGIVYNEQFF. The DNA for the CDR3 is TGTGCCAGCAGCTTAGGTAGGGCTAGCGGGATTGTCTACAATGAGCAGTTCTTC.

V gene TRBV5-1 combines with J gene TRBJ2-5; D possibly corresponds to TRBD1 (5 bases). Trimming shortened V by 4 bases and J by 2 bases, and 18 bases separated the two germline ends. The CDR3 length is 16 residues. Germline CDR1 and CDR2: SGHRS and YFSETQ. The CDR3 DNA is TGCGCCAGCAGCCCTAAGGGCGCAGGGTTACAAGAGACCCAGTACTTC. It specifies CASSPKGAGLQETQYF.

The chain uses TRBV30 and TRBJ2-1; no firm D call. Germline assignment: CDR1 GTSNPN and CDR2 SVGIG (reference sequence). The ends were cut back, 2 bases at V and 8 bases at J, with 7 bases in the middle. The CDR3 spans 11 residues. CDR3: CAWSSVDEQFF. As DNA, the CDR3 is TGTGCCTGGAGTTCGGTCGATGAGCAGTTCTTC.

The rearrangement links TRBV4-1 to TRBJ1-1; TRBD1 matches at 7 bases. The V and J ends lost 4 bases and 1 base, in that order; junction bases with no gene match: 6. This CDR3 region has 15 residues. CDR1 and CDR2 from the germline V gene are MGHRA and YSYEKL. DNA of the CDR3: TGCGCCAGCAGCCGTCAACAGGGGCGGAACACTGAAGCTTTCTTT. This codes for CASSRQQGRNTEAFF.

The chain combines TRBV6-5 with TRBJ1-5, with D hard to call. This CDR3 has 14 amino acids. V was cut by 6 bases and J by 3 bases, with 12 bases left in between. Germline assignment: CDR1 MNHEY and CDR2 SVGAGI. CDR3 loop: CASRDASLNQPQHF. CDR3 nucleotides: TGTGCCAGCAGGGACGCCAGCCTCAATCAGCCCCAGCATTTT.

The gene calls are TRBV5-6 and TRBJ2-7; D gene uncertain. V dropped 7 bases and J dropped 2 bases, with 10 bases sitting between them. The CDR3 runs 12 residues. Per germline, CDR1 SGHDT and CDR2 YYEEEE. The CDR3: CASASVTYEQYF. The CDR3 bases are TGTGCCAGCGCGAGCGTTACCTACGAGCAGTACTTC. The full variable domain, rest sourced from reference TRBV5-6 and TRBJ2-7, is DAGVTQSPTHLIKTRGQQVTLRCSPKSGHDTVSWYQQALGQGPQFIFQYYEEEERQRGNFPDRFSGHQFPNYSSELNVNALLLGDSALYLCASASVTYEQYFGPGTRLTVT.

This chain joins TRBV4-1 and TRBJ1-2; perhaps TRBD1 as D (5 bases). The ends were cut back, 4 bases at V and 2 bases at J, with 14 bases in the middle. The CDR3 spans 15 residues. CDR1 and CDR2 from the germline V gene are MGHRA and YSYEKL. The CDR3 region has the DNA TGCGCCAGCAGCCTCCGGGACGGCGGGAACTATGGCTACACCTTC. Its translation is CASSLRDGGNYGYTF.

This chain connects TRBV19 to TRBJ1-1, with D maybe TRBD1 (5 bases). V was shortened by 4 bases and J by 5 bases, with 11 bases between the two germline ends. In germline, CDR1 is LNHDA, CDR2 SQIVND (reference sequence). The CDR3 has 13 residues. The CDR3 sequence: CASSTRQRTEAFF. The CDR3 nucleotides read TGTGCCAGTAGTACCCGACAGCGGACTGAAGCTTTCTTT.

The chain recombines TRBV7-9 with TRBJ2-7, with D possibly called TRBD1 or TRBD2 (5 bases each). The length of the CDR3 is 16 residues. V was shortened by 6 bases and J by 0 bases, with 18 bases between the two germline ends. Germline V lookup: CDR1 SEHNR, CDR2 FQNEAQ (reference sequence). The CDR3: CASRETGTVSSYEQYF. The DNA for the CDR3 is TGTGCCAGCAGGGAGACCGGGACCGTGAGCTCCTACGAGCAGTACTTC.

The chain is built from TRBV2 and TRBJ1-1; 11 bases match TRBD1. Germline CDR1 is SNHLY and CDR2 is FYNNEI. The CDR3 is 14 residues long. V lost 6 bases to trimming and J lost 5 bases; unmatched junction nucleotides: 5. The CDR3 is CASRRGQGETEAFF. The CDR3 DNA sequence: TGTGCCAGCAGAAGGGGACAGGGGGAAACTGAAGCTTTCTTT.

For the CDR3, the DNA is TGTGCCAGCACCTTGCTGGCAGGGGGCGCTTCCTACAATGAGCAGTTCTTC. Protein sequence: CASTLLAGGASYNEQFF. This chain joins TRBV6-9 and TRBJ2-1; 8 nucleotides agree with TRBD1. CDR3 size: 17 residues. V lost 7 bases, J lost 1 base, and 12 bases stayed unmatched. Germline values: CDR1 MNHGY, CDR2 SVAAGI.

This clone was recorded once. The rearrangement links TRBV6-5 to TRBJ2-5; unclear D gene. This CDR3 is 14 amino acids long. Trimming removed 4 bases from V and 5 bases from J, with 14 bases in between. Germline CDR1 reads MNHEY; CDR2 reads SVGAGI. The CDR3 nucleotides are TGTGCCAGCAGTTCGTCCCTGGGTCCGGAGACCCAGTACTTC. It translates to CASSSSLGPETQYF.